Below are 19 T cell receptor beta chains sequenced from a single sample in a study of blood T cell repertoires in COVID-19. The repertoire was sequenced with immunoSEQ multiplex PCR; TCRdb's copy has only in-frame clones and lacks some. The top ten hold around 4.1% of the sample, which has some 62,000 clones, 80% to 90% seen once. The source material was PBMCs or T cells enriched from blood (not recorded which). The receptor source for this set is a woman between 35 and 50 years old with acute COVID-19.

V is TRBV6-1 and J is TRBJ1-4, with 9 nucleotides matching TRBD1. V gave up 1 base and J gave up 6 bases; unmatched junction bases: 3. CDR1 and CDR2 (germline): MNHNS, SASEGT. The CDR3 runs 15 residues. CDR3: CASSEVGQGDEKLFF. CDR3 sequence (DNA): TGTGCCAGCAGTGAAGTGGGACAGGGTGATGAAAAACTGTTTTTT.

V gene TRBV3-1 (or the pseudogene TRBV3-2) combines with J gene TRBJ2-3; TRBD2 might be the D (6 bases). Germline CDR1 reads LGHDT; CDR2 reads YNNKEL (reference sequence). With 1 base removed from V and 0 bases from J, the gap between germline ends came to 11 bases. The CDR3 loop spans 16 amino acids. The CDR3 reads CASSQASAGSTDTQYF. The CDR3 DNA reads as TGTGCCAGCAGCCAAGCTTCCGCGGGGAGCACAGATACGCAGTATTTT.

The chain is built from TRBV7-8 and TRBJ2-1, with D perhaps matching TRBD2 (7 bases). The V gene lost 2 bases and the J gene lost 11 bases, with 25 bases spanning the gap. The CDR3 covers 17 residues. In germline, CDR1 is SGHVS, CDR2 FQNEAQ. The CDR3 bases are TGTGCCAGCAGCTTATTAGGAGAGGGGGGGGGTTGGAGTAAGCAGTTCTTC. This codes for CASSLLGEGGGWSKQFF. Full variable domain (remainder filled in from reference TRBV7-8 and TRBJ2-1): GAGVSQSPRYKVAKRGQDVALRCDPISGHVSLFWYQQALGQGPEFLTYFQNEAQLDKSGLPSDRFFAERPEGSVSTLKIQRTQQEDSAVYLCASSLLGEGGGWSKQFFGPGTRLTVL.

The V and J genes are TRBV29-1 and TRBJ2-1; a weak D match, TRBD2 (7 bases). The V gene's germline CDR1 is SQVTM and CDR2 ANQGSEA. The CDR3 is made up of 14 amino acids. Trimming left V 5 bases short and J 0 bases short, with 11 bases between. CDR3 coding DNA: TGCAGCGTTAAGGGGGGGAGCTCCTACAATGAGCAGTTCTTC. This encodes CSVKGGSSYNEQFF.

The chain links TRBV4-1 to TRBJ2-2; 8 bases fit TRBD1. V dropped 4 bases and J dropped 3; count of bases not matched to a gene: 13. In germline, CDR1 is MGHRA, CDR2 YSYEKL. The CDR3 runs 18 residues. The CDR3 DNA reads TGCGCCAGCAGCCCTCGGACAGGGCTAAGTATAGACACCGGGGAGCTGTTTTTT. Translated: CASSPRTGLSIDTGELFF.

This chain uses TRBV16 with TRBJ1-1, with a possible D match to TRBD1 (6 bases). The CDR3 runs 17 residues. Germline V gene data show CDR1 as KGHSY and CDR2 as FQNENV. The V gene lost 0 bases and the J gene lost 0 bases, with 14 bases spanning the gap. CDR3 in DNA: TGTGCCAGCAGCCAATCAATATACAGGGACCTGAACACTGAAGCTTTCTTT. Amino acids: CASSQSIYRDLNTEAFF.

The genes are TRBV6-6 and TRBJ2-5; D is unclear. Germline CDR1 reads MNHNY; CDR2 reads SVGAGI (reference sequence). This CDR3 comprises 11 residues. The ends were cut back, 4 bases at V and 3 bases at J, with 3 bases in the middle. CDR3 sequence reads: CASSSKETQYF. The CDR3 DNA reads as TGTGCCAGCAGTTCCAAAGAGACCCAGTACTTC.

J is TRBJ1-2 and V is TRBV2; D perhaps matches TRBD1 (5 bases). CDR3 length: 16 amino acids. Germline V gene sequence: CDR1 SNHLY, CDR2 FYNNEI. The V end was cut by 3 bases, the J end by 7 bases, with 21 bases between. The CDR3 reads CASSDQQTALGRGYTF. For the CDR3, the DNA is TGTGCCAGCAGTGACCAACAGACAGCCCTAGGACGTGGCTACACCTTC. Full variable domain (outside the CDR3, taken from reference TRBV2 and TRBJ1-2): EPEVTQTPSHQVTQMGQEVILRCVPISNHLYFYWYRQILGQKVEFLVSFYNNEISEKSEIFDDQFSVERPDGSNFTLKIRSTKLEDSAMYFCASSDQQTALGRGYTFGSGTRLTVV.

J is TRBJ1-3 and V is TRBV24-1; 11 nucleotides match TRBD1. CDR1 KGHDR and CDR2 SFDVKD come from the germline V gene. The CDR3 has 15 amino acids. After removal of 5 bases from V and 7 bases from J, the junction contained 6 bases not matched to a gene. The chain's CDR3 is CATSGPGTGGNTIYF. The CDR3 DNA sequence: TGTGCCACCAGTGGCCCCGGGACAGGGGGGAACACCATATATTTT.

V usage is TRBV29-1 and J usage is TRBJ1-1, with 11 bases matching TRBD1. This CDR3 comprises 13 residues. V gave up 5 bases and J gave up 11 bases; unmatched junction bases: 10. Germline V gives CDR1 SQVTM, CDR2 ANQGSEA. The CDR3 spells CSVSILDRGRAFF. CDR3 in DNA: TGCAGCGTTTCGATATTGGACAGGGGGCGTGCTTTCTTT.

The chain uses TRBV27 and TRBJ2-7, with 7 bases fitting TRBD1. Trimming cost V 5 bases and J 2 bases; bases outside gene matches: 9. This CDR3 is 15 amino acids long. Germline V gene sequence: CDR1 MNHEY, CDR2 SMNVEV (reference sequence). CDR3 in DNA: TGTGCCAGCAGTGTAAACAGGGGTTCCCCCTACGAGCAGTACTTC. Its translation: CASSVNRGSPYEQYF.

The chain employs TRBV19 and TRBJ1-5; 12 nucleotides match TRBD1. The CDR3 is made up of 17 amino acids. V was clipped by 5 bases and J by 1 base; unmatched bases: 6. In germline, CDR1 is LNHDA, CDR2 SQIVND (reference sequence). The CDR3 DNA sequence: TGTGCCAGTAGTCCGGGACAGGGGGCGCGGAGCAATCAGCCCCAGCATTTT. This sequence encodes CASSPGQGARSNQPQHF.

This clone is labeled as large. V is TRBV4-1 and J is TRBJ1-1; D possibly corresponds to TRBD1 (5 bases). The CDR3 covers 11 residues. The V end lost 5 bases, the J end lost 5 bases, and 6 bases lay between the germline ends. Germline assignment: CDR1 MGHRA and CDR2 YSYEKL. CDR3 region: CASSSGTEAFF. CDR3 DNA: TGCGCCAGCAGCTCAGGGACTGAAGCTTTCTTT.

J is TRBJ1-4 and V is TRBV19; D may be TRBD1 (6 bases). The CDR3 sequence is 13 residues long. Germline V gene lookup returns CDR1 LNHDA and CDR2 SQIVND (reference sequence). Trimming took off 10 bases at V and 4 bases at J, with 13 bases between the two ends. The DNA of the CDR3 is TGTGCCACCTCCGGGACAATTAATGAAAAACTGTTTTTT. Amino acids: CATSGTINEKLFF.

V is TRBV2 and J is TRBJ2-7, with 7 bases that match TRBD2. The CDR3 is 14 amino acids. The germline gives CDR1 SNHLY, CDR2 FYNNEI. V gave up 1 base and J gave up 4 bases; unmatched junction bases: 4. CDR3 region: CASSEGGSSYEQYF. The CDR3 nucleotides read TGTGCCAGCAGTGAAGGCGGGAGTAGTTACGAGCAGTACTTC.

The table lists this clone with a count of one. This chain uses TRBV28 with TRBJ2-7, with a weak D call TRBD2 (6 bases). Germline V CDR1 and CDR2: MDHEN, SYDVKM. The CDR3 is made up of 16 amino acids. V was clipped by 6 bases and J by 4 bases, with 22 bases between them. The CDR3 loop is CASSQLRGSVFYEQYF. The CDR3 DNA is TGTGCCAGCAGCCAACTTCGGGGGTCTGTATTTTACGAGCAGTACTTC.

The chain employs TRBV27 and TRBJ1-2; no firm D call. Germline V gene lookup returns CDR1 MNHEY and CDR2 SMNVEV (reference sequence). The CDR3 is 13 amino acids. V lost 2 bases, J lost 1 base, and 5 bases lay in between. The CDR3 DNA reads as TGTGCCAGCAGTTTAGGCAGTAACTATGGCTACACCTTC. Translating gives CASSLGSNYGYTF.

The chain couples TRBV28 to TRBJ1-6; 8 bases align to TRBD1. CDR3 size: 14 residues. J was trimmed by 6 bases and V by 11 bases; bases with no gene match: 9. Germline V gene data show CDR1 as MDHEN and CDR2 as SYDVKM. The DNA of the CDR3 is TGTGCCGACCGGGCAGGGGGCCCTAATTCACCCCTCCACTTT. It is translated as CADRAGGPNSPLHF.

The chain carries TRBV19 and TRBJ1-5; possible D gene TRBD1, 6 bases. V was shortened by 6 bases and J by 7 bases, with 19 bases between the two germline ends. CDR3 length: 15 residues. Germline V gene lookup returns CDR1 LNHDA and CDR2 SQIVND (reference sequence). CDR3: CASRDAGAGDQPQHF. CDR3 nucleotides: TGTGCCAGTAGAGATGCGGGGGCGGGGGACCAGCCCCAGCATTTT.